The 20 T cell receptor beta chains below were found in one sample sequenced in a study of T-cell memory formation after mild COVID-19. TCRdb fed the 5' RACE reads into MiXCR, producing one record per CDR3 protein. The sample gives 350,000 to 500,000 distinct CDR3 sequences, roughly 17% of which show up once; 20% to 25% is in the top ten. Material for sequencing was PBMCs or a T cell subset sorted from them (not recorded which). The receptors here all came from a man younger than 30 who had mild COVID-19 (a few samples of this study predate the infection). Cell type and time point are not known.

This chain connects TRBV24-1 to TRBJ2-1; no clear D. The CDR3 has 11 amino acids. V was pared by 6 bases and J by 6 bases, with 5 bases between. Germline-derived CDR1 and CDR2 are KGHDR and SFDVKD. The CDR3 sequence is CATSHSNEQFF. The DNA of the CDR3 is TGTGCCACCAGTCACAGCAATGAGCAGTTCTTC.

This clonotype was recorded a few times. This chain joins TRBV12-3 or TRBV12-4 and TRBJ2-5; 12 bases agree with TRBD2. The CDR3 has 15 residues. V lost 5 bases to trimming and J lost 4 bases; unmatched junction nucleotides: 5. The CDR3 region has the DNA TGTGCCAGCAGTAACCCTAGCGGGGGGGCAGAGACCCAGTACTTC. Its protein is CASSNPSGGAETQYF.

This clonotype has just a few counts. The chain links TRBV6-6 to TRBJ2-3, with 7 bases identical to TRBD2. This CDR3 has 15 amino acids. Germline CDR1 and CDR2: MNHNY and SVGAGI (reference sequence). With V trimmed by 6 bases and J by 2 bases, 8 bases remained unmatched. The CDR3 DNA is TGTGCCAGCAGGGAGGGAGCGGGGACCACAGATACGCAGTATTTT. It is translated as CASREGAGTTDTQYF.

There are a few counts of this clonotype. The chain uses TRBV5-1 and TRBJ2-4, with 8 bases fitting TRBD1. Trimming removed 2 bases from V and 8 bases from J; junction bases left unmatched: 6. Germline loops: CDR1 SGHRS, CDR2 YFSETQ. The CDR3 consists of 14 residues. The CDR3 is CASSFGQGQDIQYF. The DNA of the CDR3 is TGCGCCAGCAGCTTCGGACAGGGTCAGGACATTCAGTACTTC.

The chain employs TRBV12-3 or TRBV12-4 and TRBJ2-3; 7 bases agree with TRBD2. The CDR3 sequence is 14 residues long. V dropped 6 bases and J dropped 5; count of bases not matched to a gene: 8. CDR3 in amino acids: CASRARGVGDTQYF. In DNA, the CDR3 is TGTGCCAGCAGGGCACGGGGGGTGGGAGATACGCAGTATTTT.

The chain couples TRBV10-2 to TRBJ1-1; the D gene is possibly TRBD1 (5 bases). Germline CDR1 and CDR2: WSHSY and SAAADI. The CDR3 is 17 amino acids. Trimming left V 8 bases short and J 3 bases short, with 25 bases between. The CDR3 loop is CASRASSGAVGDTEAFF. Written as DNA, the CDR3 is TGCGCCAGCCGCGCCAGCAGCGGGGCGGTGGGCGACACTGAAGCTTTCTTT.

The table lists this clonotype with a few counts. In DNA, the CDR3 is TGTGCCTGGAGCCCAGGACAGACCCTCTATGGCTACACCTTC. It codes for CAWSPGQTLYGYTF. This chain uses TRBV30 with TRBJ1-2, with D tentatively TRBD1 (6 bases). V was pared by 3 bases and J by 4 bases, with 15 bases between. The CDR3 contains 14 residues. CDR1 and CDR2 (germline): GTSNPN, SVGIG (reference sequence).

V is TRBV6-2 or TRBV6-3 and J is TRBJ2-7; weak D call: TRBD1 (6 bases). The CDR3 is 14 amino acids. Germline CDR1 reads MNHEY; CDR2 reads SVGEGT. The V end was cut by 6 bases, the J end by 6 bases, with 18 bases between. The CDR3 loop reads CASRPPGHLGEQYF. CDR3 coding DNA: TGTGCCAGCAGGCCTCCGGGACACCTCGGCGAGCAGTACTTC.

The gene calls are TRBV10-2 and TRBJ2-5, with D perhaps given as TRBD1 or TRBD2 (5 bases each). The CDR3 has 14 amino acids. V lost 4 bases to trimming and J lost 3 bases, with 12 bases between them. Germline assignment: CDR1 WSHSY and CDR2 SAAADI. CDR3 sequence: CASSGFLGEETQYF. The CDR3 DNA reads as TGCGCCAGCAGTGGATTCCTGGGGGAAGAGACCCAGTACTTC.

This clonotype has only a few counts. The chain carries TRBV7-6 and TRBJ2-1, with D hard to call. The V and J ends lost 2 bases and 0 bases respectively, with 17 bases between them. This CDR3 is 18 amino acids long. In germline, CDR1 is SGHVS, CDR2 FNYEAQ. CDR3 nucleotide sequence: TGTGCCAGCAGCTTAATGGCCAGTCTCGCATCCTCCTACAATGAGCAGTTCTTC. It encodes CASSLMASLASSYNEQFF.

The CDR3 nucleotides read TGCGCCAGCGGCCCCCGACAGGGGATTCCGAAGACCCAGTACTTC. This gives the protein CASGPRQGIPKTQYF. The chain links TRBV5-1 to TRBJ2-5, with 8 bases fitting TRBD1. Germline CDR1 and CDR2: SGHRS and YFSETQ. The ends lost 7 bases at V and 6 bases at J; junction bases unmatched: 14. The CDR3 is made up of 15 amino acids. The full variable domain, in which reference TRBV5-1 and TRBJ2-5 provide the parts outside the CDR3, is KAGVTQTPRYLIKTRGQQVTLSCSPISGHRSVSWYQQTPGQGLQFLFEYFSETQRNKGNFPGRFSGRQFSNSRSEMNVSTLELGDSALYLCASGPRQGIPKTQYFGPGTRLLVL.

This clonotype was observed at least ten times. The chain combines TRBV9 with TRBJ1-5; no clear D. CDR3 length equals 16 residues. Trimming took 0 bases from V and 3 from J, leaving 13 bases between them. CDR1 and CDR2 from the germline V gene are SGDLS and YYNGEE. The CDR3 reads CASSVALSPVNQPQHF. In DNA form, the CDR3 reads TGTGCCAGCAGCGTAGCTCTCAGCCCAGTCAATCAGCCCCAGCATTTT.

This clonotype occurred many times. CDR3 sequence (DNA): TGCGCCAGCAGGGGCGCATACAGCACAGATACGCAGTATTTT. Encoded protein: CASRGAYSTDTQYF. The rearrangement joins TRBV5-1 to TRBJ2-3; D uncertain. V lost 5 bases to trimming and J lost 0 bases, with 10 bases between them. From germline, CDR1 is SGHRS and CDR2 YFSETQ. The length of the CDR3 is 14 residues.

This chain joins TRBV20-1 and TRBJ1-2; 9 bases map to TRBD1. Trimming took 6 bases from V and 1 from J; bases not matched to a gene: 9. CDR3 length: 15 amino acids. Germline lookup yields CDR1 DFQATT and CDR2 SNEGSKA (reference sequence). The CDR3 loop is CSAISGTGINYGYTF. The CDR3 bases are TGCAGTGCCATCTCCGGGACAGGGATTAACTATGGCTACACCTTC.

Notes on this clonotype: The junction and the germline gene differ at one end; a read error may be behind it. The chain is built from TRBV7-7 and TRBJ2-3, with 7 bases that match TRBD2. The CDR3 has 15 residues. Germline V CDR1 and CDR2: SSHAT, FNYEAQ (reference sequence). For the CDR3, the DNA is TGTGCTAGCAGCGTTGCGGGGGATCTCACAGATACGCAGTATTTT. This encodes CASSVAGDLTDTQYF.

The genes are TRBV28 and TRBJ1-5, with 7 bases aligning to TRBD1. This CDR3 has 13 residues. Germline V CDR1 and CDR2: MDHEN, SYDVKM. V trimming: 8 bases; J trimming: 2 bases; junction bases outside the gene matches: 3. CDR3: CASRQGGNQPQHF. The CDR3 DNA is TGTGCCAGCCGACAGGGCGGCAATCAGCCCCAGCATTTT.

The chain couples TRBV4-3 to TRBJ2-3, with D maybe TRBD2 (6 bases). Germline V gene sequence: CDR1 LGHNA, CDR2 YSLEER. Trimming removed 0 bases at V and 4 bases at J, with 17 bases between. The CDR3 runs 17 residues. CDR3 sequence: CASSQDRRLEFSDTQYF. The CDR3 coding sequence is TGCGCCAGCAGCCAAGATCGGAGACTAGAATTCTCAGATACGCAGTATTTT.

The chain is built from TRBV4-1 and TRBJ1-2, with D unresolved. This CDR3 spans 14 amino acids. Per the germline V gene, CDR1 is MGHRA and CDR2 is YSYEKL. Trimming left V 6 bases short and J 3 bases short, with 14 bases between. The chain's CDR3 is CASSPLSLDYGYTF. The CDR3 nucleotides are TGCGCCAGCAGTCCACTCTCGCTTGACTATGGCTACACCTTC.

This clonotype was seen a few times. The chain carries TRBV7-6 and TRBJ2-1, with 11 bases matching TRBD1. CDR1 is SGHVS and CDR2 is FNYEAQ in the germline V gene. V lost 4 bases and J lost 8; bases outside the gene matches: 4. This CDR3 region has 14 residues. CDR3 DNA sequence: TGTGCCAGCAGCTCCGGACAGGGGGCCGATGAGCAGTTCTTC. It translates to CASSSGQGADEQFF.

This clonotype was observed a handful of times. The V call is TRBV4-2, the J call TRBJ2-3; TRBD1 or TRBD2 may be the D gene (5 bases each). The CDR3 is 14 residues long. Germline V gives CDR1 LGHNA, CDR2 YNFKEQ. V was shortened by 1 base and J by 2 bases, with 7 bases between the two germline ends. The CDR3 DNA reads TGTGCCAGCAGCCAAGCAGGGACCACAGATACGCAGTATTTT. It specifies CASSQAGTTDTQYF.